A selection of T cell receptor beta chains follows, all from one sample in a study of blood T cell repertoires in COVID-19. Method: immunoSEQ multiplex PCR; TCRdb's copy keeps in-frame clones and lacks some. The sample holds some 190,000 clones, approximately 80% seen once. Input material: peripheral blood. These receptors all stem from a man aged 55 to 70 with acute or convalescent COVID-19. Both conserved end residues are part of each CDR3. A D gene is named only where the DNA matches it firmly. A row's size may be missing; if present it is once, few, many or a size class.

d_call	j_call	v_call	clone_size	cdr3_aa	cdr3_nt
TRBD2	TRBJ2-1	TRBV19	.	CASSITGGMLNEQFF	TGTGCCAGTAGTATAACGGGGGGGATGCTCAATGAGCAGTTCTTC
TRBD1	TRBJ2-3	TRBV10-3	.	CAVRGQDRDTQYF	TGTGCCGTCAGAGGACAGGATAGGGATACGCAGTATTTT
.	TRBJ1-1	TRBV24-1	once	CATSVQREVPEAFF	TGTGCCACCTCAGTCCAACGCGAGGTGCCTGAAGCTTTCTTT
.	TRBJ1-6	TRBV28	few	CASSRPGHYNSPLHF	TGTGCCAGCAGCCGACCGGGACACTATAATTCACCCCTCCACTTT
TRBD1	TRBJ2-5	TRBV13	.	CASSLPTGTGRETQYF	TGTGCCAGCAGCCTGCCCACCGGGACAGGGCGAGAGACCCAGTACTTC
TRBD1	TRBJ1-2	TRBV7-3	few	CASRMFAGTGDYGYTF	TGTGCCAGCAGGATGTTCGCCGGGACAGGGGACTATGGCTACACCTTC
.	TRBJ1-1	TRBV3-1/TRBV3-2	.	CASSQVAGAFTEAFF	TGTGCCAGCAGCCAAGTCGCAGGGGCGTTCACTGAAGCTTTCTTT
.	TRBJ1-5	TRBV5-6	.	CASSSGPPGNQPQHF	TGTGCCAGCAGCTCAGGGCCTCCCGGCAATCAGCCCCAGCATTTT
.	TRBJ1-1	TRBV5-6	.	CASSLTPMNTEAFF	TGTGCCAGCAGCTTAACCCCTATGAACACTGAAGCTTTCTTT
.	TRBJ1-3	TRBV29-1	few	CSVSTTLSGNTIYF	TGCAGCGTCTCGACTACACTCTCTGGAAACACCATATATTTT
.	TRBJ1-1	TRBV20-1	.	CSASSGLGRAEAFF	TGCAGTGCTAGTTCGGGGCTGGGGAGGGCTGAAGCTTTCTTT
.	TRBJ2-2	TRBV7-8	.	CASSLRTVVVTGELFF	TGTGCCAGCAGCTTAAGGACAGTCGTTGTCACCGGGGAGCTGTTTTTT
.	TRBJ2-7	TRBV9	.	CASSPETSGEQYF	TGTGCCAGCAGCCCTGAGACTAGTGGCGAGCAGTACTTC
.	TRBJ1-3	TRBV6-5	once	CASSYSGVGSGNTIYF	TGTGCCAGCAGTTACTCGGGCGTTGGCTCTGGAAACACCATATATTTT
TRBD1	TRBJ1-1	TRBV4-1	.	CASSNRDRVRNTEAFF	TGCGCCAGCAGCAACCGGGACAGGGTAAGGAACACTGAAGCTTTCTTT
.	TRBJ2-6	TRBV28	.	CASSLSIGGANVLTF	TGTGCCAGCAGTTTATCTATCGGGGGGGCCAACGTCCTGACTTTC
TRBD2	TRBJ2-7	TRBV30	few	CAWSSGLAGGPYEQYF	TGTGCCTGGAGTTCGGGACTAGCGGGAGGACCCTACGAGCAGTACTTC
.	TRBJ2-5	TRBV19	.	CASSIGRRTQETQYF	TGTGCCAGTAGTATAGGGCGGCGTACTCAAGAGACCCAGTACTTC
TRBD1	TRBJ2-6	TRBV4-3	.	CASSQDKGTGGSGANVLTF	TGCGCCAGCAGCCAAGATAAAGGGACAGGGGGCTCTGGGGCCAACGTCCTGACTTTC
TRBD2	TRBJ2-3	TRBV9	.	CASSRGTSGADTQYF	TGTGCCAGCAGTCGGGGGACTAGCGGGGCAGATACGCAGTATTTT
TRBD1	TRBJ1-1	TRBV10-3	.	CAISVDRGTEAFF	TGTGCCATCAGTGTCGACAGGGGCACTGAAGCTTTCTTT
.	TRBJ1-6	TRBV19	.	CASSGQRNSPLHF	TGTGCCAGTAGCGGACAGAGAAATTCACCCCTCCACTTT
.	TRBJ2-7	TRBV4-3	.	CASSQVFGGYEQYF	TGCGCCAGCAGCCAAGTGTTCGGAGGGTACGAGCAGTACTTC
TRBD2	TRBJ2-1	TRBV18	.	CASSPPGLAASNEQFF	TGTGCCAGCTCACCCCCGGGACTAGCGGCCTCCAATGAGCAGTTCTTC
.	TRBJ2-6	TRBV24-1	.	CAISPGETSGANVLTF	TGTGCCATCTCGCCGGGGGAAACCTCTGGGGCCAACGTCCTGACTTTC
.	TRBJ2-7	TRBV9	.	CASSVEPQTYEQYF	TGTGCCAGCAGCGTAGAACCACAGACCTACGAGCAGTACTTC
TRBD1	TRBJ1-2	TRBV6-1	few	CASSETGRRGYGYTF	TGTGCCAGCAGTGAGACAGGGAGGAGGGGCTATGGCTACACCTTC
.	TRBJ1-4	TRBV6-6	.	CASSSQQVVNEKLFF	TGTGCCAGCAGTTCCCAACAGGTCGTAAATGAAAAACTGTTTTTT